This TCR beta chain is from a study of shared clonotypes between healthy human individuals. Looking at the study overall: Each donor contributed plates that comprised three CD4 naive, three CD4 memory, two CD8 naive and one CD8 memory.

Study-wide results and caveats: Several donors held about 5% of naive CD4 clonotypes in common. Estimated clonotype richness was generally higher in naive than memory subsets.

Genomic DNA of every subset was divided equally among multiple immunoSEQ plates. The data were produced by immunoSEQ multiplex PCR, yet TCRdb's version contains in-frame clones alone and is incomplete. The sample shows roughly 2,500,000 clones, approximately 93% of them seen only once. About this clone itself: Its target is unknown.

The CDR3 contains 13 residues. The trim removed 6 bases at V and 7 bases at J, leaving 6 bases unmatched. Germline V gene data show CDR1 as MDHEN and CDR2 as SYDVKM. This chain links TRBV28 with TRBJ2-7; 10 nucleotides align to TRBD1. The sequencing sample was made of naive CD4+ T cells from PBMCs. The subset here: CD45RA+ positively selected. The origin of this receptor is a man aged 18 to 35 in good health. Some clones in this sample may be carry-over from other donors' samples. The CDR3 loop reads CASRQTGGWEQYF. DNA for the CDR3: TGTGCCAGCAGACAGACAGGGGGCTGGGAGCAGTACTTC.